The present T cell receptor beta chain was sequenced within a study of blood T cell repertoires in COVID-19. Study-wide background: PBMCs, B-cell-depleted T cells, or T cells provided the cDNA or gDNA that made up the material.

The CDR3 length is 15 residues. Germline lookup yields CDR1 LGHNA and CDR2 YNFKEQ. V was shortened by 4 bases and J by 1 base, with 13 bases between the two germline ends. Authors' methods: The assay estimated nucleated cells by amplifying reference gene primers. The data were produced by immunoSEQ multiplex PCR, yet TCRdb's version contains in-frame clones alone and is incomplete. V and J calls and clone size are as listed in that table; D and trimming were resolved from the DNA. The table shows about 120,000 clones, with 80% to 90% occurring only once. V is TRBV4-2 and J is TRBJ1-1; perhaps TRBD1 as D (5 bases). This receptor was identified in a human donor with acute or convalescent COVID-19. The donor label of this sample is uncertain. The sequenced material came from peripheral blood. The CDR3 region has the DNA TGTGCCAGCAGCCGGGGGGGAGGGACGAACACTGAAGCTTTCTTT. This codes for CASSRGGGTNTEAFF.